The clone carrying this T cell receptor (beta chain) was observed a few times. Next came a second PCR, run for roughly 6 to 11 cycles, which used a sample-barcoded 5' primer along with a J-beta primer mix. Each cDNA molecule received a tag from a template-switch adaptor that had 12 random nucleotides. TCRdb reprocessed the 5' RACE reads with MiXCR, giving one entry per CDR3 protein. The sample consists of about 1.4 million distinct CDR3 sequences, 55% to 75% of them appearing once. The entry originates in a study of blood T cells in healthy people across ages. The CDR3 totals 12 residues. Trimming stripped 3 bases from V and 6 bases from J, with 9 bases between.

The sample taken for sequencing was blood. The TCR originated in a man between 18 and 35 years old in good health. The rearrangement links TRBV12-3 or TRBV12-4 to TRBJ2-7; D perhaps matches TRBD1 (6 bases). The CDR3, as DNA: TGTGCCAGCAGTTTCGGCAGGGGCGAGCAGTACTTC. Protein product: CASSFGRGEQYF.